A single TCR beta chain is shown here with its context. This CDR3 has 18 residues. The record originates from a study of T cells of healthy individuals. TCRdb re-analysed the 5' RACE reads in MiXCR, keeping a single row per CDR3 protein. The repertoire includes 55,000 to 65,000 distinct CDR3 sequences, 15% to 20% of them detected once, and around 5.1% sits in the top ten. The V call is TRBV3-2, the J call TRBJ2-2; no check of the table's D call, TRBD2, against the DNA was made. TRBV3-2 is described as a pseudogene. The source is a human donor in good health. CDR3 DNA: TGTGCCAGCAGCCAAGAGACACTAGCGGGAGAAGAAACCGGGGAGCTGTTTTTT. Residues: CASSQETLAGEETGELFF.